The text below deals with one T cell receptor beta chain. Its cognate antigen is unknown. This sample was taken from a study of T cells expressing NK-cell markers. Turning to the study itself: Eight donors were sequenced, seven testing HCMV-seropositive and one testing seronegative.

Germline V gene lookup returns CDR1 SQVTM and CDR2 ANQGSEA. The CDR3 has 19 amino acids. TCRdb reprocessed the 5' RACE reads and reports one entry per CDR3 protein, with no DNA. The sample table includes about 460,000 distinct CDR3 sequences. Overall study results and limits: These clonotypes, the leaders elsewhere, also led the CD3+CD56-NKG2C+ fraction in a few donors.

This rearrangement joins TRBV29-1 to TRBJ2-2; absent DNA, TCRdb's TRBD2 call cannot be checked. The sequencing sample was made of blood T cells: a sorted CD56 or NKG2C T cell subset, CD4+ or CD8+ T cells, or bulk PBMC T cells (not recorded which). The TCR comes from a woman aged 50 to 60 in good health. This CDR3 reads CSVEAYPGLAGGHTGELFF.